The 11 T cell receptor beta chains given below trace back to one sample, sequenced in a study of identical twins. TCRdb recomputed calls from the 5' RACE reads with MiXCR, one row per CDR3 protein. The repertoire holds hundreds of thousands of distinct CDR3 sequences, with 6.1% as singletons. What was sequenced was naive T cells sorted from blood. These receptors came from a man younger than 30 in good health.

The sample holds many counts of this clonotype. V usage is TRBV12-3 or TRBV12-4 and J usage is TRBJ2-1; D remains unclear. The CDR3 sequence is 15 residues long. V was pared by 6 bases and J by 5 bases, with 17 bases between. The DNA of the CDR3 is TGTGCCAGCAGACGACGACGGGCCGGTAACAATGAGCAGTTCTTC. Protein sequence: CASRRRRAGNNEQFF.

The chain links TRBV29-1 to TRBJ2-5; 11 bases map to TRBD2. Trimming cost V 6 bases and J 5 bases; bases outside gene matches: 11. The CDR3 covers 15 residues. Per the germline V gene, CDR1 is SQVTM and CDR2 is ANQGSEA. The CDR3 protein is CSVAPSGRSFETQYF. The DNA for the CDR3 is TGCAGCGTCGCCCCTAGCGGGAGGTCTTTCGAGACCCAGTACTTC.

V and J are TRBV7-6 and TRBJ2-1; 8 bases agree with TRBD1. This CDR3 comprises 15 residues. In germline, CDR1 is SGHVS, CDR2 FNYEAQ. J lost 7 bases, V lost 1 base, and 6 bases had no gene match. Written as DNA, the CDR3 is TGTGCCAGCAGCTTAGGACAGGGGTTTGGGAATGAGCAGTTCTTC. Translating gives CASSLGQGFGNEQFF.

There are many counts of this clonotype. The chain is built from TRBV25-1 and TRBJ2-1; possible D gene TRBD2, 5 bases. This CDR3 contains 11 residues. V was trimmed by 4 bases and J by 8 bases, leaving 6 bases between them. Looked up from germline, CDR1 is MGHDK and CDR2 is SYGVNS. Written as DNA, the CDR3 is TGTGCCAGCAGTGGAGGGTATGAGCAGTTCTTC. This sequence encodes CASSGGYEQFF.

In this sample, this clonotype turned up many times. The V and J genes are TRBV5-1 and TRBJ2-2; D remains unclear. The ends were cut back, 0 bases at V and 1 base at J, with 10 bases in the middle. Germline V lookup: CDR1 SGHRS, CDR2 YFSETQ. The CDR3 contains 16 residues. The CDR3 protein is CASSLGSTVNTGELFF. As DNA, the CDR3 is TGCGCCAGCAGCTTGGGTTCGACCGTGAACACCGGGGAGCTGTTTTTT.

This clonotype was seen many times. The chain is built from TRBV7-8 and TRBJ2-7, with 10 bases lining up with TRBD2. J gave up 1 base and V 2 bases, and 2 bases lay outside the gene matches. Germline CDR1 SGHVS, CDR2 FQNEAQ. The CDR3 has 15 amino acids. This CDR3 is CASSLPSGSSYEQYF. In nucleotides, the CDR3 is TGTGCCAGCAGCTTACCTAGCGGGAGTTCCTACGAGCAGTACTTC.

This clonotype was counted only a few times. The chain is built from TRBV30 and TRBJ1-3, with unresolved D. The CDR3 is 13 amino acids. V dropped 4 bases and J dropped 3 bases, with 10 bases sitting between them. Germline V gene sequence: CDR1 GTSNPN, CDR2 SVGIG (reference sequence). The CDR3 loop reads CAWNGMSGNTIYF. The CDR3 bases are TGTGCCTGGAATGGAATGAGTGGAAACACCATATATTTT. Combining the CDR3 with reference TRBV30 and TRBJ1-3 gives the whole variable domain SQTIHQWPATLVQPVGSPLSLECTVEGTSNPNLYWYRQAAGRGLQLLFYSVGIGQISSEVPQNLSASRPQDRQFILSSKKLLLSDSGFYLCAWNGMSGNTIYFGEGSWLTVV.

This clonotype was detected ten times or more. This chain's CDR3 is CASSTAGETQYF. The CDR3 DNA follows: TGTGCCAGCTCCACCGCGGGAGAGACCCAGTACTTC. The V gene is TRBV18, the J gene TRBJ2-5; TRBD2 might be the D (5 bases). Trimming took 6 bases from V and 4 from J, leaving 9 bases between them. Germline V gene data show CDR1 as KGHSH and CDR2 as LQKENI. CDR3 length equals 12 residues.

Ten or more counts support this clonotype. The chain links TRBV28 to TRBJ2-3; 11 nucleotides match TRBD2. In germline, CDR1 is MDHEN, CDR2 SYDVKM. The J segment lost 5 bases and the V segment lost 6 bases, leaving 10 bases of the junction unmatched. The CDR3 has 16 amino acids. The CDR3 region has the DNA TGTGCCAGCAGATCTCCGGGACTAGCGGTGAAAGATACGCAGTATTTT. It translates to CASRSPGLAVKDTQYF.

The chain is built from TRBV18 and TRBJ1-4; weak D call: TRBD1 (6 bases). V was cut by 5 bases and J by 0 bases, with 7 bases left in between. This CDR3 contains 14 residues. The V gene's germline CDR1 is KGHSH and CDR2 LQKENI. The CDR3 loop is CASSEGATNEKLFF. CDR3 DNA sequence: TGTGCCAGCTCAGAGGGGGCAACTAATGAAAAACTGTTTTTT.

This chain connects TRBV27 to TRBJ2-3; tentatively, D is TRBD2 (6 bases). CDR1 and CDR2 (germline): MNHEY, SMNVEV (reference sequence). The CDR3 is 15 amino acids. Trimming removed 3 bases from V and 4 bases from J, with 14 bases in between. DNA of the CDR3: TGTGCCAGCAGTTTGTCGGGGGTTGTGGCAGATACGCAGTATTTT. The encoded protein is CASSLSGVVADTQYF.